The 28 T cell receptor beta chains below come from one sample, sequenced in a study of T cells in Graves' hyperthyroidism and ophthalmopathy. Authors of the study amplified TCR beta CDR3 regions from RNA transcripts. With the HTBI primer set, the TCR CDR3 went through a first round of RT-PCR. MiXCR, applied by TCRdb to the multiplex PCR reads, yields one record per CDR3 protein. Here the sample spans under 450,000 distinct CDR3 sequences, about 15% being singletons. Input material: blood. The receptors stem from a woman aged 25 to 39 with Graves' hyperthyroidism that later progressed to Graves' ophthalmopathy.

Many counts were recorded for this clonotype. The chain recombines TRBV6-2 or TRBV6-3 with TRBJ2-4; 9 bases are shared with TRBD1. Germline CDR1 reads MNHEY; CDR2 reads SVGEGT. V lost 4 bases to trimming and J lost 1 base; unmatched junction nucleotides: 14. The CDR3 contains 19 residues. The CDR3 reads CASSFDRDRESLAKNIQYF. Written as DNA, the CDR3 is TGTGCCAGCAGTTTCGACCGGGACAGGGAGTCACTGGCCAAAAACATTCAGTACTTC.

The chain couples TRBV19 to TRBJ1-5; D is unresolved. From germline, CDR1 is LNHDA and CDR2 SQIVND (reference sequence). Trimming pared 7 bases from V and 5 bases from J, leaving 21 bases between. This CDR3 comprises 16 residues. The chain's CDR3 is CASKVFHFRVDQPQHF. The CDR3 DNA reads as TGTGCCAGTAAAGTGTTTCATTTTAGGGTCGATCAGCCCCAGCATTTT.

This clonotype was picked up many times. The rearrangement links TRBV28 to TRBJ2-7; maybe TRBD2 (5 bases). This CDR3 comprises 15 residues. CDR1 MDHEN and CDR2 SYDVKM come from the germline V gene. Trimming removed 2 bases at V and 0 bases at J, with 11 bases between. CDR3 protein: CASSLEGMSSYEQYF. For the CDR3, the DNA is TGTGCCAGCAGTTTAGAGGGCATGTCCTCCTACGAGCAGTACTTC. The full variable domain, with the rest looked up from reference TRBV28 and TRBJ2-7, is DVKVTQSSRYLVKRTGEKVFLECVQDMDHENMFWYRQDPGLGLRLIYFSYDVKMKEKGDIPEGYSVSREKKERFSLILESASTNQTSMYLCASSLEGMSSYEQYFGPGTRLTVT.

As concerns this clonotype: Possible read error: a much larger clone is one base away. The V call is TRBV9, the J call TRBJ1-2; D unresolved. CDR3 length: 14 amino acids. CDR1 SGDLS and CDR2 YYNGEE come from the germline V gene. Trimming removed 3 bases at V and 8 bases at J, with 17 bases between. This CDR3 reads CASSGSQVAHGYTF. CDR3 nucleotide sequence: TGTGCCAGCAGCGGATCGCAGGTGGCGCACGGCTACACCTTC.

The rearrangement uses TRBV7-9 and TRBJ1-6, with no clear D. This CDR3 is built from 13 residues. Germline loops: CDR1 SEHNR, CDR2 FQNEAQ (reference sequence). V lost 8 bases and J 9 bases, leaving 14 bases between the germline ends. CDR3 nucleotide sequence: TGTGCCAGCCTTGGCACTCACGGTTCACCCCTCCACTTT. Translating gives CASLGTHGSPLHF.

This clonotype came up a few times. The rearrangement links TRBV6-2 or TRBV6-3 to TRBJ2-2; 11 bases line up with TRBD2. The V and J ends lost 8 bases and 1 base, in that order; junction bases with no gene match: 6. CDR3 size: 16 residues. Germline V lookup: CDR1 MNHEY, CDR2 SVGEGT. The CDR3 sequence: CASLPTSGRNTGELFF. Written as DNA, the CDR3 is TGTGCCAGCCTCCCTACTAGCGGGAGGAACACCGGGGAGCTGTTTTTT.

This rearrangement joins TRBV12-3 or TRBV12-4 to TRBJ2-5; unclear D gene. V was trimmed by 8 bases and J by 2 bases, leaving 18 bases between them. The length of the CDR3 is 15 residues. The CDR3 DNA reads as TGTGCCAGCTCACCACCGAGTCTCGCACAAGAGACCCAGTACTTC. Amino acid sequence: CASSPPSLAQETQYF.

There are many counts of this clonotype. The chain employs TRBV2 and TRBJ2-3; 8 bases match TRBD2. The CDR3 sequence is 14 residues long. V lost 8 bases to trimming and J lost 7 bases; unmatched junction nucleotides: 11. Germline CDR1 reads SNHLY; CDR2 reads FYNNEI. This CDR3 reads CASHLAGGANTQYF. The CDR3 DNA sequence: TGTGCCAGCCACCTTGCCGGGGGGGCTAATACGCAGTATTTT. Drawing the rest from reference TRBV2 and TRBJ2-3, the complete variable domain is EPEVTQTPSHQVTQMGQEVILRCVPISNHLYFYWYRQILGQKVEFLVSFYNNEISEKSEIFDDQFSVERPDGSNFTLKIRSTKLEDSAMYFCASHLAGGANTQYFGPGTRLTVL.

In this sample, this clonotype turned up many times. The chain carries TRBV20-1 and TRBJ2-3; a possible D gene is TRBD1 (5 bases). The CDR3 runs 15 residues. From germline, CDR1 is DFQATT and CDR2 SNEGSKA (reference sequence). Deletions cut 0 bases from V and 3 bases from J, with 13 bases between. The CDR3 bases are TGCAGTGCTAGAGACAGGGTGGGATTTACAGATACGCAGTATTTT. This gives the protein CSARDRVGFTDTQYF.

This clonotype has only a few counts. CDR3 amino acids: CASAQGFQPQHF. CDR3 nucleotide sequence: TGTGCCAGTGCCCAGGGGTTTCAGCCCCAGCATTTT. This chain uses TRBV6-2 or TRBV6-3 with TRBJ1-5; a weak D match, TRBD1 (6 bases). The V and J ends lost 9 bases and 6 bases respectively, with 12 bases between them. The germline gives CDR1 MNHEY, CDR2 SVGEGT. The CDR3 sequence is 12 residues long.

This clonotype was observed many times. The rearrangement uses TRBV9 and TRBJ2-1; 9 positions match TRBD2. The CDR3 runs 18 residues. CDR1 is SGDLS, CDR2 YYNGEE, per germline. Unmatched junction bases numbered 13, after V lost 4 bases and J lost 2 bases. The CDR3 here is CASSTRGGRGRAYNEQFF. The CDR3 nucleotides read TGTGCCAGCAGCACTCGTGGTGGGCGCGGGAGGGCCTACAATGAGCAGTTCTTC.

This clonotype was counted many times. The chain employs TRBV28 and TRBJ1-5; D may be TRBD1 (5 bases). This CDR3 is built from 15 residues. Trimming shortened V by 6 bases and J by 3 bases, and 15 bases separated the two germline ends. Germline CDR1 reads MDHEN; CDR2 reads SYDVKM. The CDR3 sequence is CASRTPDGANQPQHF. In nucleotides, the CDR3 is TGTGCCAGCAGGACTCCGGACGGGGCCAATCAGCCCCAGCATTTT.

The chain links TRBV12-3 or TRBV12-4 to TRBJ1-1; D gene ambiguous. Trimming took 1 base from V and 4 from J, leaving 7 bases between them. CDR3 length equals 13 residues. CDR3 region: CASSLGAGTEAFF. In nucleotides, the CDR3 is TGTGCCAGCAGTTTAGGGGCCGGCACTGAAGCTTTCTTT.

The V gene is TRBV10-2, the J gene TRBJ2-7; 11 bases are shared with TRBD1. J lost 5 bases, V lost 2 bases, and 5 bases had no gene match. The CDR3 runs 15 residues. Germline loops: CDR1 WSHSY, CDR2 SAAADI. CDR3 sequence (DNA): TGCGCCAGCAGTGAGCCAGGACAGGGGGCCAACGAGCAGTACTTC. Translation gives CASSEPGQGANEQYF.

This sequence joins TRBV4-1 and TRBJ1-4; D is perhaps TRBD1 (5 bases). The CDR3 runs 12 residues. Germline CDR1 and CDR2: MGHRA and YSYEKL. Trimming took 5 bases from V and 12 from J, leaving 13 bases between them. In DNA form, the CDR3 reads TGCGCCAGCAGCTGGGAGACAGAACAACTGTTTTTT. It yields the protein CASSWETEQLFF.

This clonotype was detected ten times or more. The chain has TRBV2 and TRBJ1-6; D remains ambiguous. Looked up from germline, CDR1 is SNHLY and CDR2 is FYNNEI. This CDR3 is built from 13 residues. V was clipped by 4 bases and J by 7 bases, with 8 bases between them. The CDR3: CASSVLVNSPLHF. Here the CDR3 DNA reads TGTGCCAGCAGTGTTTTAGTCAATTCACCCCTCCACTTT.

This clonotype was recorded many times. The chain is built from TRBV6-1 and TRBJ2-2; possibly TRBD2 for D (5 bases). Germline CDR1 and CDR2: MNHNS and SASEGT. CDR3 length: 15 amino acids. V was trimmed by 4 bases and J by 5 bases, leaving 14 bases between them. The CDR3 DNA reads as TGTGCCAGCAGTGCACAGAGGGCCTGGACCGGGGAGCTGTTTTTT. Residues: CASSAQRAWTGELFF.

This clonotype was counted many times. The rearrangement links TRBV28 to TRBJ2-3, with 8 bases aligning to TRBD2. The CDR3 is 13 amino acids. With 7 bases clipped from V and 4 bases from J, the junction kept 4 bases outside the gene matches. From germline, CDR1 is MDHEN and CDR2 SYDVKM. The chain's CDR3 is CASTSGSSDTQYF. DNA for the CDR3: TGTGCCAGCACCAGCGGGAGCTCAGATACGCAGTATTTT. Full variable domain (remainder filled in from reference TRBV28 and TRBJ2-3): DVKVTQSSRYLVKRTGEKVFLECVQDMDHENMFWYRQDPGLGLRLIYFSYDVKMKEKGDIPEGYSVSREKKERFSLILESASTNQTSMYLCASTSGSSDTQYFGPGTRLTVL.

This clonotype was found many times. This rearrangement joins TRBV5-1 to TRBJ1-1; possible D gene TRBD1, 5 bases. The germline V and J ends were trimmed by 0 bases and 2 bases, with 11 bases remaining between them. From germline, CDR1 is SGHRS and CDR2 YFSETQ. This CDR3 comprises 15 residues. The CDR3 nucleotides are TGCGCCAGCAGCTTGGGGGACGGCTATAACACTGAAGCTTTCTTT. It specifies CASSLGDGYNTEAFF. Drawing the rest from reference TRBV5-1 and TRBJ1-1, the complete variable domain is KAGVTQTPRYLIKTRGQQVTLSCSPISGHRSVSWYQQTPGQGLQFLFEYFSETQRNKGNFPGRFSGRQFSNSRSEMNVSTLELGDSALYLCASSLGDGYNTEAFFGQGTRLTVV.

This clonotype was counted a few times. The rearrangement links TRBV20-1 to TRBJ1-2; maybe TRBD1 (6 bases). In germline, CDR1 is DFQATT, CDR2 SNEGSKA (reference sequence). The V end was cut by 3 bases, the J end by 4 bases, with 15 bases between. CDR3 length equals 14 residues. CDR3 loop: CSASRQGYAYGYTF. DNA of the CDR3: TGCAGTGCTAGTCGGCAGGGGTACGCCTATGGCTACACCTTC.

This clonotype was detected ten times or more. The chain couples TRBV12-3 or TRBV12-4 to TRBJ1-5, with a possible D match to TRBD1 (6 bases). This CDR3 contains 16 residues. With 6 bases removed from V and 2 bases from J, the gap between germline ends came to 17 bases. CDR3 coding DNA: TGTGCCAGCAGAAGAACAGGGCGAGGAGGCAATCAGCCCCAGCATTTT. This gives the protein CASRRTGRGGNQPQHF.

This clonotype appeared many times. This chain links TRBV27 with TRBJ2-2; weak D call: TRBD1 (6 bases). The CDR3 extends over 15 amino acids. The V end was cut by 6 bases, the J end by 1 base, with 12 bases between. Germline V CDR1 and CDR2: MNHEY, SMNVEV (reference sequence). CDR3 sequence: CASRKRDKNTGELFF. CDR3 sequence (DNA): TGTGCCAGCAGAAAAAGGGACAAGAACACCGGGGAGCTGTTTTTT.

The table lists this clonotype with many counts. This sequence joins TRBV10-3 and TRBJ2-3; 7 bases map to TRBD1. Germline CDR1 reads ENHRY; CDR2 reads SYGVKD. The CDR3 loop spans 16 amino acids. With 5 bases clipped from V and 1 base from J, the junction kept 9 bases outside the gene matches. CDR3 nucleotides: TGTGCCATCAGTATCAGACAGGGACGCCGCACAGATACGCAGTATTTT. This codes for CAISIRQGRRTDTQYF.

The chain uses TRBV30 and TRBJ2-7; 8 bases match TRBD1. CDR3 length equals 14 residues. The V segment lost 3 bases and the J segment 2 bases; nucleotides outside the gene matches: 6. Germline V gene sequence: CDR1 GTSNPN, CDR2 SVGIG (reference sequence). The CDR3 sequence: CAWSRTGFAYEQYF. CDR3 DNA: TGTGCCTGGAGCCGGACAGGGTTTGCCTACGAGCAGTACTTC.

The V and J genes are TRBV19 and TRBJ1-3; no clear D gene. Germline V gives CDR1 LNHDA, CDR2 SQIVND (reference sequence). CDR3 length equals 13 residues. Trimming shortened V by 10 bases and J by 1 base, and 11 bases separated the two germline ends. The CDR3 region has the DNA TGTGCCACCACCCCTGCATCTGGAAACACCATATATTTT. Its translation is CATTPASGNTIYF.

The CDR3 nucleotides read TGTGCCACCAGCAGTTTTCAAAAGAGGGGGGTTCACACCGGGGAGCTGTTTTTT. It codes for CATSSFQKRGVHTGELFF. V is TRBV15 and J is TRBJ2-2; D tentatively reads TRBD1 or TRBD2 (6 bases each). This CDR3 has 18 residues. V dropped 3 bases and J dropped 3 bases, with 20 bases sitting between them. Per the germline V gene, CDR1 is LNHNV and CDR2 is YYDKDF (reference sequence).

This clonotype has a count of ten or more. This rearrangement joins TRBV28 to TRBJ1-5, with 7 bases that match TRBD1. The V gene end was trimmed by 8 bases and the J gene end by 2 bases; junction bases not matched to a gene: 12. This CDR3 contains 16 residues. Looked up from germline, CDR1 is MDHEN and CDR2 is SYDVKM. The CDR3 coding sequence is TGTGCCAGCGGGACAGTCTCCCCGAGGGGCAATCAGCCCCAGCATTTT. This sequence encodes CASGTVSPRGNQPQHF.

The V and J genes are TRBV7-9 and TRBJ2-1; TRBD2 aligns across 12 bases. There are 17 residues in the CDR3. CDR1 and CDR2 from the germline V gene are SEHNR and FQNEAQ (reference sequence). V lost 3 bases to trimming and J lost 9 bases; unmatched junction nucleotides: 12. CDR3 region: CASSLPSGTSGRTEQFF. DNA for the CDR3: TGTGCCAGCAGCTTGCCCTCGGGAACTAGCGGGAGGACTGAGCAGTTCTTC.